These T cell receptor beta chains were read from a single sample in a study of shared clonotypes between healthy human individuals. Using immunoSEQ multiplex PCR, the repertoire was profiled, and TCRdb retains in-frame clones only, with some absent. The sample consists of some 2.1 million clones, just over 90% of them appearing once. The material sequenced was naive CD8+ T cells from PBMCs. These receptors came from a young man in good health. Some clones in this sample may be carry-over from other donors' samples. CDR3s include the opening cysteine and the closing phenylalanine or tryptophan. A D gene is named only where the DNA matches it firmly. Clone size, where shown, is once, few, many, or a class for clones that have expanded.

size	V	J	D	DNA	CDR3
.	TRBV5-1	TRBJ2-4	.	TGCGCCAGCAGCGTCGGAGCCAAAAACATTCAGTACTTC	CASSVGAKNIQYF
.	TRBV27	TRBJ2-7	.	TGTGCCAGCAGTCCTGACAGTAAAGCCTACGAGCAGTACTTC	CASSPDSKAYEQYF
.	TRBV5-5	TRBJ2-7	.	TGTGCCAGCAGCTCAAGGACGGAGATTTACGAGCAGTACTTC	CASSSRTEIYEQYF
.	TRBV30	TRBJ1-2	.	TGTGCCTGGAGTGGGGGACACTGGAACTATGGCTACACCTTC	CAWSGGHWNYGYTF
.	TRBV11-2	TRBJ2-1	.	TGTGCCAGCAGCTTAGTGGGTTTCAGGGTGAATGAGCAGTTCTTC	CASSLVGFRVNEQFF
.	TRBV7-9	TRBJ2-5	TRBD2	TGTGCCAGCAGCCCACTAGCGGGAGGAAGGGAGACCCAGTACTTC	CASSPLAGGRETQYF
.	TRBV28	TRBJ1-1	.	TGTGCCAGCAGTCCCACCCGGAGGAGCAGGAACACTGAAGCTTTCTTT	CASSPTRRSRNTEAFF
once	TRBV10-2	TRBJ1-1	.	TGCGCCAGCAGTGAGTACGGGGGGCGAACTGAAGCTTTCTTT	CASSEYGGRTEAFF
.	TRBV7-6	TRBJ1-5	TRBD1	TGTGCCAGCAGCTCTAGACAGGGTAATCAGCCCCAGCATTTT	CASSSRQGNQPQHF
.	TRBV9	TRBJ1-2	.	TGTGCCAGCAGCGTAGCTGCGGGGGGCTCGGGTGGCTACACCTTC	CASSVAAGGSGGYTF
.	TRBV19	TRBJ2-7	.	TGTGCCACGGGACAGCGGGCAACATACGAGCAGTACTTC	CATGQRATYEQYF
.	TRBV5-6	TRBJ2-7	.	TGTGCCAGCAGCTTCTTAGGGCTGGCCTACGAGCAGTACTTC	CASSFLGLAYEQYF
.	TRBV4-1	TRBJ2-7	TRBD2	TGCGCCAGCAGCCAAGAATATAGCGGGAGGGCTGACGAGCAGTACTTC	CASSQEYSGRADEQYF